This TCR beta chain stems from a study of blood T cells in healthy people across ages. Combining a sample-barcoded 5' primer with a J-beta primer mix, a second PCR ran for 7 to 11 cycles. Using its own MiXCR run on the 5' RACE reads, TCRdb lists one record per CDR3 protein. The sample shows about 640,000 distinct CDR3 sequences, about 30% of them seen only once. This clonotype showed up many times. The V gene lost 5 bases and the J gene lost 2 bases, with 15 bases spanning the gap. The CDR3 loop spans 15 amino acids. CDR1 is LGHNA and CDR2 is YNFKEQ in the germline V gene. V usage is TRBV4-2 and J usage is TRBJ2-5; maybe TRBD2 (7 bases). This clonotype was sampled from a woman older than 75 in good health. The specimen was blood. CDR3 sequence (DNA): TGTGCCAGCAGCTATGAGAGGGGGGGTCAAGAGACCCAGTACTTC. Translated: CASSYERGGQETQYF.